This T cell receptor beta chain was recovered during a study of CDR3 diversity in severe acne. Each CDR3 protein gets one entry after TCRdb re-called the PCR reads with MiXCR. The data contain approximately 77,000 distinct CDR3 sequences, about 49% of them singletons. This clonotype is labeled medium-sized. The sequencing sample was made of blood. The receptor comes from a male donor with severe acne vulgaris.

The CDR3: CSASKRGSSYNEQFF. In DNA form, the CDR3 reads TGCAGTGCTAGTAAACGCGGGAGCTCCTACAATGAGCAGTTCTTC. The rearrangement uses TRBV20-1 and TRBJ2-1; 7 nucleotides agree with TRBD2. V lost 3 bases, J lost 0 bases, and 5 bases stayed unmatched. The CDR3 has 15 residues. Germline V lookup: CDR1 DFQATT, CDR2 SNEGSKA (reference sequence).